Presented here are 31 T cell receptor beta chains from one specimen sequenced in a study of control samples from healthy donors and cancer patients. Sequenced by immunoSEQ multiplex PCR; TCRdb stores in-frame clones only, minus some. The sample includes about 110,000 clones, around 87% of them seen just once. Sequencing was performed on PBMCs. The source is an older woman with lung cancer.

The chain employs TRBV12-3 or TRBV12-4 and TRBJ1-1, with D unclear. CDR3 size: 11 residues. Trimming stripped 6 bases from V and 11 bases from J, with 13 bases between. DNA for the CDR3: TGTGCCAGCAGCCCGGGCATCCGGGCTTTCTTT. Protein product: CASSPGIRAFF.

The chain recombines TRBV2 with TRBJ2-2; 8 nucleotides match TRBD1. Unmatched junction bases numbered 4, after V lost 2 bases and J lost 5 bases. The CDR3 is 15 amino acids. Germline V gene lookup returns CDR1 SNHLY and CDR2 FYNNEI. CDR3 sequence: CASSEQGALTGELFF. DNA of the CDR3: TGTGCCAGCAGTGAACAGGGGGCATTAACCGGGGAGCTGTTTTTT.

This chain joins TRBV5-1 and TRBJ2-7, with 11 bases that match TRBD1. V lost 2 bases and J lost 6; bases outside the gene matches: 10. The CDR3 is 16 amino acids. Germline loops: CDR1 SGHRS, CDR2 YFSETQ. CDR3 DNA: TGCGCCAGCAGCTTAACCCTTAGGGACAGGGGGAGCGAGCAGTACTTC. It translates to CASSLTLRDRGSEQYF.

In DNA, the CDR3 is TGTGCCAGCAGGGTAGTAGGCGGGACCTACGAGCAGTACTTC. Its protein is CASRVVGGTYEQYF. This chain uses TRBV5-6 with TRBJ2-7; a possible D gene is TRBD2 (6 bases). This CDR3 has 14 residues. V lost 5 bases to trimming and J lost 2 bases, with 14 bases between them. CDR1 SGHDT and CDR2 YYEEEE come from the germline V gene.

This clone was observed once. This sequence joins TRBV6-1 and TRBJ1-1; D might be TRBD1 (5 bases). Germline values: CDR1 MNHNS, CDR2 SASEGT. The CDR3 consists of 14 residues. V lost 3 bases and J 7 bases, leaving 15 bases between the germline ends. CDR3 in amino acids: CASSEIIGTSEAFF. In nucleotides, the CDR3 is TGTGCCAGCAGTGAGATTATCGGGACGAGTGAAGCTTTCTTT.

The gene calls are TRBV6-1 and TRBJ2-3, with a possible D match to TRBD2 (5 bases). The length of the CDR3 is 16 residues. V lost 0 bases to trimming and J lost 1 base, with 11 bases between them. Germline assignment: CDR1 MNHNS and CDR2 SASEGT. The CDR3 DNA reads TGTGCCAGCAGTGAAGCCCTCGGGCGGGGCACAGATACGCAGTATTTT. Protein: CASSEALGRGTDTQYF.

The chain has TRBV25-1 and TRBJ1-2, with D possibly being TRBD1 (5 bases). The CDR3 loop spans 14 amino acids. Germline V gene data show CDR1 as MGHDK and CDR2 as SYGVNS. V dropped 4 bases and J dropped 5 bases, with 14 bases sitting between them. The CDR3 nucleotides read TGTGCCAGCAGTGGGACATCCGTCCCGTATGGCTACACCTTC. Its protein is CASSGTSVPYGYTF.

V is TRBV7-2 and J is TRBJ2-7, with 9 nucleotides matching TRBD1. The CDR3 loop spans 15 amino acids. Germline CDR1 is SGHTA and CDR2 is FQGNSA. With V trimmed by 1 base and J by 7 bases, 8 bases remained unmatched. Written as DNA, the CDR3 is TGTGCCAGCAGCTTAGGGGGGACAGGGAGAGGGGAGCAGTACTTC. It specifies CASSLGGTGRGEQYF.

This chain connects TRBV5-1 to TRBJ2-2; D might be TRBD1 or TRBD2, each matching 6 bases. V lost 2 bases, J lost 6 bases, and 14 bases lay in between. CDR3 length: 15 residues. The germline gives CDR1 SGHRS, CDR2 YFSETQ. In DNA, the CDR3 is TGCGCCAGCAGCTTTGGTTCTAGGGGGGCCGGGGAGCTGTTTTTT. Translating it yields CASSFGSRGAGELFF.

The chain combines TRBV6-1 with TRBJ1-4; unclear D gene. This CDR3 is built from 13 residues. V lost 2 bases and J lost 4, with 5 bases in between. Looked up from germline, CDR1 is MNHNS and CDR2 is SASEGT. CDR3 sequence: CASSERYNEKLFF. The CDR3 DNA follows: TGTGCCAGCAGTGAACGCTATAATGAAAAACTGTTTTTT.

This sequence joins TRBV11-3 and TRBJ1-2; 7 positions match TRBD1. CDR3 length equals 16 residues. From germline, CDR1 is SGHNT and CDR2 YENEEA. V was clipped by 5 bases and J by 4 bases; unmatched bases: 13. The CDR3 region is CASSPDGEQGIYGYTF. The CDR3 DNA sequence: TGTGCCAGCAGCCCGGATGGCGAACAGGGGATCTATGGCTACACCTTC.

In its sample, this clone was seen a few times. The rearrangement uses TRBV29-1 and TRBJ1-2, with 8 bases matching TRBD1. This CDR3 spans 14 amino acids. V trimming: 7 bases; J trimming: 4 bases; junction bases outside the gene matches: 11. Germline assignment: CDR1 SQVTM and CDR2 ANQGSEA. The CDR3 coding sequence is TGCAGCGCTTTTGGCCAGGGGGCCAGCTATGGCTACACCTTC. It is translated as CSAFGQGASYGYTF. Drawing the rest from reference TRBV29-1 and TRBJ1-2, the complete variable domain is SAVISQKPSRDICQRGTSLTIQCQVDSQVTMMFWYRQQPGQSLTLIATANQGSEATYESGFVIDKFPISRPNLTFSTLTVSNMSPEDSSIYLCSAFGQGASYGYTFGSGTRLTVV.

The rearrangement joins TRBV5-1 to TRBJ1-5; 8 bases map to TRBD1. The V segment lost 1 base and the J segment 3 bases; nucleotides outside the gene matches: 3. CDR1 is SGHRS, CDR2 YFSETQ, per germline. CDR3 length equals 15 residues. The CDR3 region has the DNA TGCGCCAGCAGCTTGCAGGGGGCAAACAATCAGCCCCAGCATTTT. It translates to CASSLQGANNQPQHF. Full variable domain (missing parts from reference TRBV5-1 and TRBJ1-5): KAGVTQTPRYLIKTRGQQVTLSCSPISGHRSVSWYQQTPGQGLQFLFEYFSETQRNKGNFPGRFSGRQFSNSRSEMNVSTLELGDSALYLCASSLQGANNQPQHFGDGTRLSIL.

In this sample, this clone turned up many times. The V and J genes are TRBV11-2 and TRBJ1-6, with D possibly TRBD1 on 6 matching bases. V was shortened by 1 base and J by 8 bases, with 12 bases between the two germline ends. Germline CDR1 and CDR2: SGHAT and FQNNGV. The length of the CDR3 is 15 residues. The CDR3 reads CASSLASQGDSPLHF. For the CDR3, the DNA is TGTGCCAGCAGCTTAGCTTCACAGGGTGATTCACCCCTCCACTTT.

The chain joins TRBV7-6 to TRBJ2-7; weak D call: TRBD2 (6 bases). V was cut by 5 bases and J by 1 base, with 12 bases left in between. The CDR3 spans 14 residues. Per germline, CDR1 SGHVS and CDR2 FNYEAQ. CDR3 residues: CASSLARESYEQYF. The CDR3 DNA sequence: TGTGCCAGCAGCCTGGCCCGGGAGTCCTACGAGCAGTACTTC.

The chain carries TRBV19 and TRBJ1-5; TRBD1 might be the D (5 bases). V was cut by 10 bases and J by 1 base, with 14 bases left in between. The CDR3 has 14 residues. Germline lookup yields CDR1 LNHDA and CDR2 SQIVND (reference sequence). The CDR3 DNA is TGTGCCACCCAGGGATCTTCAAGCAATCAGCCCCAGCATTTT. Protein: CATQGSSSNQPQHF.

For this clone: The junction departs from the called germline gene at one end, perhaps through a read error. This sample also contains other DNA sequences that code for the same CDR3. The genes are TRBV3-1 (or the pseudogene TRBV3-2) and TRBJ1-4; D gene unclear. CDR1 and CDR2 (germline): LGHDT, YNNKEL (reference sequence). The CDR3 totals 16 residues. The CDR3 DNA reads as TGTGCTAGCAGCCCTAGCCCAGGCCCTTTAGGAGAAAAACTGTTTTTT. It yields the protein CASSPSPGPLGEKLFF.

The chain is built from TRBV6-5 and TRBJ1-2; D is ambiguous. The germline V gene has CDR1 MNHEY and CDR2 SVGAGI. This CDR3 has 14 residues. The V end lost 2 bases, the J end lost 2 bases, and 9 bases lay between the germline ends. The CDR3 region is CASSYDQGNYGYTF. The CDR3 nucleotides read TGTGCCAGCAGTTACGATCAAGGGAACTATGGCTACACCTTC.

The rearrangement uses TRBV18 and TRBJ1-2; 9 bases align to TRBD1. The trim removed 5 bases at V and 10 bases at J, leaving 20 bases unmatched. CDR3 length: 17 residues. CDR1 KGHSH and CDR2 LQKENI come from the germline V gene. The CDR3: CASSTTPPRDRDGVYTF. CDR3 coding DNA: TGTGCCAGCTCAACCACCCCCCCCCGGGACAGGGACGGAGTCTACACCTTC.

V gene TRBV19 combines with J gene TRBJ1-1; D is ambiguous. The CDR3 is 15 amino acids. Looked up from germline, CDR1 is LNHDA and CDR2 is SQIVND (reference sequence). Trimming took 4 bases from V and 1 from J, leaving 13 bases between them. The CDR3 bases are TGTGCCAGTAGTACGGAGCGGAGCCCGAACACTGAAGCTTTCTTT. This encodes CASSTERSPNTEAFF.

V gene TRBV5-6 combines with J gene TRBJ2-1; 15 nucleotides match TRBD2. Germline V gene sequence: CDR1 SGHDT, CDR2 YYEEEE. This CDR3 spans 15 amino acids. V shed 4 bases, J shed 8 bases, and the junction held 4 bases outside the gene matches. The CDR3 bases are TGTGCCAGCAGCGCCGGGACTAGCGGGAGGCATGAGCAGTTCTTC. Translating gives CASSAGTSGRHEQFF.

CDR3 bases: TGTGCCAGCATCAAAGGGCGGGGGAACACTGAAGCTTTCTTT. It is translated as CASIKGRGNTEAFF. The genes are TRBV6-5 and TRBJ1-1; D unclear. Trimming shortened V by 7 bases and J by 1 base, and 13 bases separated the two germline ends. The CDR3 runs 14 residues. Looked up from germline, CDR1 is MNHEY and CDR2 is SVGAGI.

The V gene is TRBV7-9, the J gene TRBJ2-1; no clear D gene. The CDR3 has 14 residues. Germline-derived CDR1 and CDR2 are SEHNR and FQNEAQ (reference sequence). Trimming stripped 5 bases from V and 5 bases from J, with 13 bases between. Here the CDR3 reads CASSVKPLDNEQFF. The CDR3 bases are TGTGCCAGCAGCGTAAAACCCCTAGACAATGAGCAGTTCTTC.

Details on this clone: The identical CDR3 is also encoded by other nucleotide sequences in the sample. The CDR3 loop reads CASSVNRGRETQYF. The CDR3 region has the DNA TGTGCCAGCAGCGTAAACAGGGGTAGGGAGACCCAGTACTTC. The rearrangement uses TRBV9 and TRBJ2-5, with 7 bases that match TRBD1. This CDR3 is 14 amino acids long. CDR1 is SGDLS, CDR2 YYNGEE, per germline. V was pared by 1 base and J by 5 bases, with 5 bases of the junction left unmatched.

In regard to this clone: One end of the junction fails to match germline, which may point to a read error. The chain carries TRBV6-1 and TRBJ2-1; possibly TRBD1 for D (6 bases). Germline values: CDR1 MNHNS, CDR2 SASEGT. This CDR3 region has 13 residues. The CDR3 reads CASSESPGRGSIF. As DNA, the CDR3 is TGTGCCAGCAGTGAAAGCCCGGGCAGGGGATCAATCTTC.

V and J are TRBV6-2 or TRBV6-3 and TRBJ1-1; D may be TRBD1 (6 bases). The CDR3 loop spans 13 amino acids. Trimming removed 5 bases at V and 4 bases at J, with 11 bases between. Germline V gene data show CDR1 as MNHEY and CDR2 as SVGEGT. The CDR3 DNA reads TGTGCCAGCAGTGTAACAGGGCTCACTGAAGCTTTCTTT. Translated: CASSVTGLTEAFF.

The V gene is TRBV7-9, the J gene TRBJ2-3; 8 bases align to TRBD2. The V and J ends lost 1 base and 4 bases, in that order; junction bases with no gene match: 7. Germline assignment: CDR1 SEHNR and CDR2 FQNEAQ (reference sequence). This CDR3 is built from 16 residues. The CDR3 nucleotides read TGTGCCAGCAGCTTAGGGACTAGCAGCGTTGCAGATACGCAGTATTTT. Translation: CASSLGTSSVADTQYF.

The chain combines TRBV11-2 with TRBJ1-1; 9 bases fit TRBD1. This CDR3 comprises 17 residues. The J segment lost 5 bases and the V segment lost 0 bases, leaving 10 bases of the junction unmatched. Germline CDR1 is SGHAT and CDR2 is FQNNGV. CDR3 in DNA: TGTGCCAGCAGCTTAGATAACAGGGGGCTCCTATGGACTGAAGCTTTCTTT. It yields the protein CASSLDNRGLLWTEAFF.

This clone showed up just a few times. The V call is TRBV6-2 or TRBV6-3, the J call TRBJ1-1, with a tentative D call TRBD1 (5 bases). This CDR3 spans 16 amino acids. Trimming took 3 bases from V and 4 from J, leaving 18 bases between them. CDR1 and CDR2 from the germline V gene are MNHEY and SVGEGT. CDR3 region: CASSYRSGGSATEAFF. Here the CDR3 DNA reads TGTGCCAGCAGTTATCGCTCCGGGGGGAGTGCCACTGAAGCTTTCTTT.

V is TRBV6-2 or TRBV6-3 and J is TRBJ2-5; 10 nucleotides match TRBD2. V shed 5 bases and J 1 base; nucleotides not matched to a gene: 4. The CDR3 spans 15 residues. The germline V gene has CDR1 MNHEY and CDR2 SVGEGT. CDR3 in amino acids: CASSLSGGPQETQYF. CDR3 coding DNA: TGTGCCAGCAGTCTTAGCGGGGGGCCCCAAGAGACCCAGTACTTC.

This clone has a handful of counts. The rearrangement joins TRBV18 to TRBJ1-5, with 9 bases matching TRBD1. Losses at the gene ends were 6 bases for V and 6 bases for J; bases not matched to a gene: 9. Germline CDR1 KGHSH, CDR2 LQKENI. The CDR3 loop spans 15 amino acids. CDR3 in amino acids: CASSQGTGNGQPQHF. CDR3 in DNA: TGTGCCAGCTCCCAAGGGACAGGGAATGGTCAGCCCCAGCATTTT.